This record concerns one T cell receptor beta chain sequence. Its antigen is still unknown. Base-call qualities are not available, and no considerably larger clone is one nucleotide away. Donors were healthy HIV-negative adults with no recently reported acute infections or vaccinations. All donors were Caucasian adults living in Nashville, Tennessee, USA. CD4+ T cells were enriched by magnetic negative selection, after which naive cells were positively selected on CD45RA and the negative fraction was taken as the memory subset. After blood collection by leukapheresis, PBMCs were isolated using Ficoll-Histopaque density gradient centrifugation and then cryopreserved in the vapor phase of liquid nitrogen. Purity and quantity of every magnetically sorted T cell population were checked by analytical flow cytometry. From each sorted fraction, genomic DNA was isolated and quantified by UV absorbance on a Nanodrop 2000c.

Using the deep immunoSEQ assay, multiplex PCR amplified TCR CDR3 regions from genomic DNA. Genomic DNA extracted from each cell subset was distributed evenly over all wells of several immunoSEQ 96-well plates, and each plate served as one replicate. For sorted subsets, 150 to 250 ng of genomic DNA, equivalent to some 30,000 T cell genomes, went into each replicate PCR. Purified libraries were quantified with a Qubit 3.0 fluorometer, sized on a Bioanalyzer 2100, and re-quantified with the KAPA Library Quantification kit. Every immunoSEQ 96-well plate was sequenced on a dedicated single-read 150-cycle Illumina NextSeq 550 flow cell. Concerning the study's data processing: The immunoSEQ output contained only junctional sequences without quality scores, so filtering could not match that applied to full-length reads. Sequences were annotated with PyIR, a Python wrapper for IgBLAST v1.9, using IMGT germline references to assign V/J genes and CDR3. Reads were removed for weak V/J assignments (E-value above 1e-6), missing CDR3, stop codons, out-of-frame junctions, or ambiguous translated residues. A V3J clonotype was defined by an identical inferred V gene, J gene, and CDR3 amino acid sequence. Percentage overlap between repertoires was calculated by dividing the number of shared unique clonotypes by the size of the smaller repertoire. RTK rarefaction, the Chao1 estimator, and Recon v2.1 estimates of unobserved clonotypes were used to assess repertoire richness. Generation probabilities were computed with OLGA for all TCRbeta clonotypes obtained by the gDNA method from several donors. TCRdb obtained this table from immuneACCESS and retained in-frame rearrangements with V and J assigned. These tables miss some clones; where compared with another copy, unresolved V genes account for less than half of the shortfall, and the remainder is unexplained. The V and J calls and clone size come from that table; D and trimming were worked out from the DNA. This sample gives 1.4 million to 1.5 million clones in total; roughly 97% of them show up just once. Together, the top ten hold about 1.2% of the sample.

The sample originates from a study of shared clonotypes between healthy human individuals (dated by TCRdb to about 2020). Notes on the research overall: The cohort comprised a couple of women and a few men aged 18 to 49 years. For each donor, CD4 naive and CD4 memory were each given three plates, CD8 naive was given two plates, and CD8 memory was given one plate. To estimate repertoire size and how much clonotype sharing occurs between individuals, the study deeply sequenced the blood TCR repertoires of five healthy adults. To increase sequencing depth and limit assay-specific biases, TCR repertoire library preparation and sequencing were carried out by different laboratories using diverse techniques. Each donor's leukapheresis produced roughly between about 0.85 and 10 billion PBMCs. The paper as a whole reports these results and caveats: Naive subsets generally had larger estimated clonotype richness than memory subsets. Based on pairwise subsampling, the degree of clonotype sharing among donors was expected to be affected by sequencing depth. Because the study included only a small number of donors, the genetic and exposure-history diversity represented was limited. Clonotypes shared by all four sorted-subset donors showed higher generation probabilities than non-shared clonotypes. Roughly 5.2% of naive CD4, 3.5% of naive CD8, roughly 2.5% of memory CD4, and 0.4% of memory CD8 clonotypes were shared across a handful of donors. Incomplete sequencing was indicated by rarefaction of sorted-subset datasets, despite the large sequencing depth. Only blood was sampled, and tissue TCR repertoires likely differ from those in blood.

Between the V and J ends, shortened by 7 bases and 5 bases respectively, the junction contains 14 bases. Sequences SGHRS (CDR1) and YFSETQ (CDR2) are obtained from the germline V gene. The CDR3 runs 13 amino acids, cysteine and phenylalanine included. CDR3 DNA is the only sequence kept; it has 39 bases, read in frame from the first base. The receptor was derived from a man under 40 in good health. What was sequenced was naive CD4+ T cells sorted from blood. Taken with the paper, the label for cell subset or site translates to: CD45RA+ positively selected. In this chain, TRBV5-1 is recombined with TRBJ2-3, and possibly TRBD1, on 5 matching bases. At the DNA level, the sequence is TGCGCCAGCGGCCTAGGGGTGGAAGATACGCAGTATTTT. Its product reads: CASGLGVEDTQYF.